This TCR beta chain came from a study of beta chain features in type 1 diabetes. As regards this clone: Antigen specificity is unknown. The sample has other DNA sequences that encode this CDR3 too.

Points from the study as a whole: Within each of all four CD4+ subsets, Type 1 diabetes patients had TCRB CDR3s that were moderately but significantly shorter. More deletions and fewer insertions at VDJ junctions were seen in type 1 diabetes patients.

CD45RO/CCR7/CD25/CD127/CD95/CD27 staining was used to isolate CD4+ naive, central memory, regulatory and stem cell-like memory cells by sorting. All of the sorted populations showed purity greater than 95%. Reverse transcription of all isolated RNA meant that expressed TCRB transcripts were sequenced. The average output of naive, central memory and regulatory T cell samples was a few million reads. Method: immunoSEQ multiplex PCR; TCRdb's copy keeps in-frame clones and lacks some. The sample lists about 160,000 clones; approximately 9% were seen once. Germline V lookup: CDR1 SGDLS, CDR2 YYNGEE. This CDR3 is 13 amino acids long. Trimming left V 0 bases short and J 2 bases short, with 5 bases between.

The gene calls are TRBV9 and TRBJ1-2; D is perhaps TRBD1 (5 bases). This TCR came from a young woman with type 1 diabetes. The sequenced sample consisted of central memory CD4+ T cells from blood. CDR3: CASSVDRNYGYTF. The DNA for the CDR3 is TGTGCCAGCAGCGTAGACAGGAACTATGGCTACACCTTC.